Here is one T cell receptor beta chain with its context. Clones were sequenced by immunoSEQ multiplex PCR, and TCRdb holds only the in-frame ones, with some missing. The table lists roughly 210,000 clones, roughly 84% of them singletons. This sample stems from a study of blood T cell repertoires in COVID-19. CDR3 size: 14 residues. V was pared by 6 bases and J by 11 bases, with 12 bases of the junction left unmatched. Germline CDR1 is SGHTA and CDR2 is FQGNSA. J is TRBJ1-5 and V is TRBV7-2; the match to TRBD1 covers 8 bases. Source material: peripheral blood. The clonotype originates from a woman aged 80 or over with COVID-19, enrolled during active disease. CDR3 loop: CASSQTGGHSSQHF. CDR3 nucleotides: TGTGCCAGCAGTCAAACAGGGGGACACTCGTCCCAGCATTTT.